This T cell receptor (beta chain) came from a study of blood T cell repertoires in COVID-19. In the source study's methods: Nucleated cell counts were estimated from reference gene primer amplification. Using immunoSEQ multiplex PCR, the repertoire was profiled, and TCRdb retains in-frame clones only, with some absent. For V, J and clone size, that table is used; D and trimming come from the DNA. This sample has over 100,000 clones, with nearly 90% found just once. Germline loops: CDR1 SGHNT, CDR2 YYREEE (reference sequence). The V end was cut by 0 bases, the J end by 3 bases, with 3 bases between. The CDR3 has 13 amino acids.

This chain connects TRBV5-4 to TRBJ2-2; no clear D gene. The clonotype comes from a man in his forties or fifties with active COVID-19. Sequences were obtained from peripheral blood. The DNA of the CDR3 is TGTGCCAGCAGCTTGGTAGACACCGGGGAGCTGTTTTTT. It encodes CASSLVDTGELFF.